Listed below are T cell receptor beta chains from one sample, sequenced in a study of blood T cell repertoires in COVID-19. Only in-frame clones appear in the TCRdb table, and some are missing; sequencing was by immunoSEQ multiplex PCR. The data show about 130,000 clones, with roughly four fifths seen just once and 3% to 3.5% held by the top ten. Sequenced material: peripheral blood. Receptors were obtained from a woman of 80 years or more with acute or convalescent COVID-19. The CDR3 runs from the conserved cysteine through the conserved F or W. The order of the fields is clone size, J gene, V gene, D gene, CDR3 protein, CDR3 DNA. The D gene is left open where the match is weak. Clone size is given for some rows only: seen once, a few or many times, or a class if the clone is expanded.

abundance: -
j_gene: TRBJ2-3
v_gene: TRBV3-1/TRBV3-2
d_gene: -
CDR3aa: CASSLTGLRGDTQYF
CDR3nt: TGTGCCAGCAGCCTCACGGGACTGAGGGGAGATACGCAGTATTTT

abundance: -
j_gene: TRBJ2-3
v_gene: TRBV18
d_gene: TRBD2
CDR3aa: CASSHYVGGYALADTQYF
CDR3nt: TGTGCCAGCTCACACTACGTGGGGGGGTACGCTTTGGCAGATACGCAGTATTTT

abundance: -
j_gene: TRBJ2-7
v_gene: TRBV23-1
d_gene: TRBD1
CDR3aa: CASSQSRDRVWYEQYF
CDR3nt: TGCGCCAGCAGTCAATCAAGGGACAGGGTTTGGTACGAGCAGTACTTC

abundance: -
j_gene: TRBJ2-5
v_gene: TRBV5-1
d_gene: TRBD2
CDR3aa: CASSEGPSGGGETQYF
CDR3nt: TGCGCCAGCAGCGAAGGCCCTAGCGGGGGGGGAGAGACCCAGTACTTC

abundance: -
j_gene: TRBJ2-7
v_gene: TRBV6-2/TRBV6-3
d_gene: TRBD2
CDR3aa: CASSSLLPGLAGGSYEQYF
CDR3nt: TGTGCCAGCAGTTCCCTCCTTCCGGGACTAGCGGGGGGTTCCTACGAGCAGTACTTC

abundance: -
j_gene: TRBJ2-7
v_gene: TRBV7-8
d_gene: TRBD1
CDR3aa: CASSLEGTGVYEQYF
CDR3nt: TGTGCCAGCAGCTTAGAGGGGACAGGGGTCTACGAGCAGTACTTC

abundance: -
j_gene: TRBJ2-7
v_gene: TRBV3-1/TRBV3-2
d_gene: -
CDR3aa: CASSQPHYSEQYF
CDR3nt: TGTGCCAGCAGCCAACCCCACTACTCCGAGCAGTACTTC

abundance: -
j_gene: TRBJ1-2
v_gene: TRBV18
d_gene: -
CDR3aa: CASSPEDSFGYTF
CDR3nt: TGTGCCAGCTCACCTGAGGACAGCTTTGGCTACACCTTC

abundance: few
j_gene: TRBJ1-6
v_gene: TRBV7-6
d_gene: TRBD1
CDR3aa: CASSEPGQGNSPLHF
CDR3nt: TGTGCCAGCAGCGAACCGGGACAGGGGAATTCACCCCTCCACTTT

abundance: -
j_gene: TRBJ1-3
v_gene: TRBV4-2
d_gene: -
CDR3aa: CASSHGGGSGNTIYF
CDR3nt: TGTGCCAGCAGCCACGGCGGGGGGAGTGGAAACACCATATATTTT

abundance: -
j_gene: TRBJ1-2
v_gene: TRBV21-1
d_gene: -
CDR3aa: CASSKFSGDRGSYGYTF
CDR3nt: TGTGCCAGCAGCAAATTCTCGGGAGACAGGGGGTCCTATGGCTACACCTTC

abundance: -
j_gene: TRBJ2-2
v_gene: TRBV7-3
d_gene: TRBD2
CDR3aa: CASSLGLAGYGGELFF
CDR3nt: TGTGCCAGCAGCCTAGGACTAGCGGGATACGGCGGGGAGCTGTTTTTT

abundance: -
j_gene: TRBJ1-5
v_gene: TRBV6-6
d_gene: -
CDR3aa: CASMGYSNQPQHF
CDR3nt: TGTGCCAGCATGGGCTATAGCAATCAGCCCCAGCATTTT

abundance: -
j_gene: TRBJ1-2
v_gene: TRBV3-1/TRBV3-2
d_gene: -
CDR3aa: CASSQETDNYGYTF
CDR3nt: TGTGCCAGCAGCCAAGAGACAGACAACTATGGCTACACCTTC

abundance: few
j_gene: TRBJ2-2
v_gene: TRBV5-5
d_gene: -
CDR3aa: CASSVPGTSNTGELFF
CDR3nt: TGTGCCAGCAGCGTTCCCGGGACATCGAACACCGGGGAGCTGTTTTTT

abundance: -
j_gene: TRBJ1-2
v_gene: TRBV18
d_gene: -
CDR3aa: CASSSDIGGYTF
CDR3nt: TGTGCCAGCTCATCGGACATTGGTGGCTACACCTTC

abundance: -
j_gene: TRBJ2-3
v_gene: TRBV9
d_gene: TRBD1
CDR3aa: CASSVQGARRGDTQYF
CDR3nt: TGTGCCAGCAGCGTACAGGGGGCGCGAAGGGGGGATACGCAGTATTTT

abundance: -
j_gene: TRBJ1-2
v_gene: TRBV4-1
d_gene: -
CDR3aa: CASSQASTANYGYTF
CDR3nt: TGCGCCAGCAGCCAAGCGTCGACAGCTAACTATGGCTACACCTTC

abundance: -
j_gene: TRBJ1-1
v_gene: TRBV12-3/TRBV12-4
d_gene: TRBD1
CDR3aa: CASSYRGFAEAFF
CDR3nt: TGTGCCAGCAGTTACAGGGGGTTCGCTGAAGCTTTCTTT

abundance: -
j_gene: TRBJ2-7
v_gene: TRBV15
d_gene: TRBD1
CDR3aa: CATRRDRDLHEQYF
CDR3nt: TGTGCCACCAGACGTGACAGGGATCTGCACGAGCAGTACTTC

abundance: -
j_gene: TRBJ2-7
v_gene: TRBV7-9
d_gene: -
CDR3aa: CASSLPISPYEQYF
CDR3nt: TGTGCCAGCAGCTTACCGATTAGCCCCTACGAGCAGTACTTC

abundance: -
j_gene: TRBJ1-3
v_gene: TRBV5-6
d_gene: -
CDR3aa: CASSLGLSGNTIYF
CDR3nt: TGTGCCAGCAGCTTGGGGCTCTCTGGAAACACCATATATTTT

abundance: -
j_gene: TRBJ2-7
v_gene: TRBV5-6
d_gene: TRBD1
CDR3aa: CASSSLVRDRGPYEQYF
CDR3nt: TGTGCCAGCAGCTCCTTAGTCAGGGACAGGGGGCCCTACGAGCAGTACTTC

abundance: few
j_gene: TRBJ1-5
v_gene: TRBV4-1
d_gene: TRBD1
CDR3aa: CASSPRGQVNQPQHF
CDR3nt: TGCGCCAGCAGCCCCCGAGGACAGGTCAATCAGCCCCAGCATTTT

abundance: -
j_gene: TRBJ1-3
v_gene: TRBV19
d_gene: TRBD1
CDR3aa: CATSEGATGNTIYF
CDR3nt: TGTGCCACCTCAGAGGGGGCGACTGGAAACACCATATATTTT

abundance: -
j_gene: TRBJ1-2
v_gene: TRBV9
d_gene: -
CDR3aa: CASSVSSLVTGSYGYTF
CDR3nt: TGTGCCAGCAGCGTATCCAGTCTCGTGACAGGAAGTTATGGCTACACCTTC

abundance: few
j_gene: TRBJ2-7
v_gene: TRBV14
d_gene: -
CDR3aa: CASSQDFGRASYEQYF
CDR3nt: TGTGCCAGCAGCCAAGATTTCGGCAGGGCGTCATACGAGCAGTACTTC

abundance: -
j_gene: TRBJ2-1
v_gene: TRBV7-2
d_gene: -
CDR3aa: CASSHAGGNEQFF
CDR3nt: TGTGCTAGCAGCCACGCAGGGGGGAATGAGCAGTTCTTC

abundance: -
j_gene: TRBJ1-1
v_gene: TRBV19
d_gene: TRBD1
CDR3aa: CASRAGTVNTEAFF
CDR3nt: TGTGCCAGTAGAGCCGGGACAGTGAACACTGAAGCTTTCTTT

abundance: -
j_gene: TRBJ1-2
v_gene: TRBV6-5
d_gene: TRBD1
CDR3aa: CASSTGGGGGYGYTF
CDR3nt: TGTGCCAGCAGCACGGGAGGGGGCGGAGGGTATGGCTACACCTTC

abundance: once
j_gene: TRBJ1-2
v_gene: TRBV6-1
d_gene: -
CDR3aa: CASSEPGQGYGYTF
CDR3nt: TGTGCCAGCAGTGAACCCGGGCAGGGCTATGGCTACACCTTC

abundance: -
j_gene: TRBJ2-1
v_gene: TRBV27
d_gene: TRBD1
CDR3aa: CASSHRQGAHILSYNEQFF
CDR3nt: TGTGCCAGCAGCCACAGACAGGGGGCCCATATACTTTCCTACAATGAGCAGTTCTTC

abundance: -
j_gene: TRBJ1-5
v_gene: TRBV10-3
d_gene: TRBD1
CDR3aa: CAARDRETNQPQHF
CDR3nt: TGTGCCGCGCGGGACAGGGAAACCAATCAGCCCCAGCATTTT

abundance: -
j_gene: TRBJ2-7
v_gene: TRBV7-9
d_gene: TRBD1
CDR3aa: CASSLGETGSSYEQYF
CDR3nt: TGTGCCAGCAGCTTAGGAGAGACAGGGTCCTCCTACGAGCAGTACTTC

abundance: -
j_gene: TRBJ1-2
v_gene: TRBV18
d_gene: TRBD1
CDR3aa: CASSPLILTGGNYGYTF
CDR3nt: TGTGCCAGCTCACCACTGATCCTGACAGGGGGTAACTATGGCTACACCTTC

abundance: -
j_gene: TRBJ1-4
v_gene: TRBV4-1
d_gene: TRBD1
CDR3aa: CASSLKVPGQGFEKLFF
CDR3nt: TGCGCCAGCAGCCTCAAGGTACCGGGACAGGGGTTCGAAAAACTGTTTTTT